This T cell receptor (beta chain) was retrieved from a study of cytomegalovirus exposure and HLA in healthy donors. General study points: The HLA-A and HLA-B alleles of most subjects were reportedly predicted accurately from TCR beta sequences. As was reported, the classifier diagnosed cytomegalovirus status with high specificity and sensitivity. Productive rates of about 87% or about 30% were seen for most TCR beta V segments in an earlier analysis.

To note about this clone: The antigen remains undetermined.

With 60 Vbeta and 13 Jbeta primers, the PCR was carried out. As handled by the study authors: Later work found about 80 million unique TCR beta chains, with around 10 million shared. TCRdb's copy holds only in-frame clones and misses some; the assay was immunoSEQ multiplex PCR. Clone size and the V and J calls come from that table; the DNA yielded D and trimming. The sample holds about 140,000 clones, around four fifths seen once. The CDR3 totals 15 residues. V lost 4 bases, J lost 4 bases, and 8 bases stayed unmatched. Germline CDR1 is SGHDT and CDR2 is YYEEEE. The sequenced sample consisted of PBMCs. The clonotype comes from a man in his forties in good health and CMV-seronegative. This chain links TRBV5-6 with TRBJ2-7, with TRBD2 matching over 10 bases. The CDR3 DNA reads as TGTGCCAGCAGCCTGGACTGGACTAGCGGATACGAGCAGTACTTC. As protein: CASSLDWTSGYEQYF.